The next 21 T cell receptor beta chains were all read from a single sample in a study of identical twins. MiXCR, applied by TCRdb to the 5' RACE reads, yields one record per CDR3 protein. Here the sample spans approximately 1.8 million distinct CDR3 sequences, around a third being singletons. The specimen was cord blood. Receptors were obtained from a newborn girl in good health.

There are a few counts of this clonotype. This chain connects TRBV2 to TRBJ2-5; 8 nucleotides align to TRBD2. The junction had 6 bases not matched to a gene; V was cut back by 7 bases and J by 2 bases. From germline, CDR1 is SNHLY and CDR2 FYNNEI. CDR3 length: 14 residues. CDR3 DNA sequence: TGTGCCAGCATCTCGGCTAGCGGGCAAGAGACCCAGTACTTC. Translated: CASISASGQETQYF.

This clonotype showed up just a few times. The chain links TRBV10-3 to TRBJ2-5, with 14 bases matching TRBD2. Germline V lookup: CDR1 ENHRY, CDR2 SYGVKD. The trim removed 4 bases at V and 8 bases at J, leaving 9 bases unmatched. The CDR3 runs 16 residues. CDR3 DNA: TGTGCCATCAGTGCTCTTGGACTAGCGGGGGGCTTAACCCAGTACTTC. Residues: CAISALGLAGGLTQYF.

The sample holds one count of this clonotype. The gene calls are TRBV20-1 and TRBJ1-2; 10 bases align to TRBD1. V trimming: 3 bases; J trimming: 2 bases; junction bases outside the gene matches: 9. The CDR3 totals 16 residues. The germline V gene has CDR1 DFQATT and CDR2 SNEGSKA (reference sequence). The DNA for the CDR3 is TGCAGTGCTAGCATCTACCGGGACAGGGGAAACTATGGCTACACCTTC. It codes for CSASIYRDRGNYGYTF.

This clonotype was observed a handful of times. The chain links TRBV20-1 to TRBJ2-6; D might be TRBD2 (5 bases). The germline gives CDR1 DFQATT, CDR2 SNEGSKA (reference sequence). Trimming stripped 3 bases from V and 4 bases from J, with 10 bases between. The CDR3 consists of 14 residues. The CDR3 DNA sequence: TGCAGTGCTAGTTGGGAGTCCGGGGCCAACGTCCTGACTTTC. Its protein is CSASWESGANVLTF.

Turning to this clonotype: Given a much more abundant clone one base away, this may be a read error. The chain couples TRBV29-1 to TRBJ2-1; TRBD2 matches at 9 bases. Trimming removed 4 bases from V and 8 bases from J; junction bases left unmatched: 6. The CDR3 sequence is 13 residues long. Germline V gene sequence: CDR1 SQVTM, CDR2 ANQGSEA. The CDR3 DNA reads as TGCAGCGTTGGCGGGAGGGTCTTCGATGAGCAGTTCTTC. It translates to CSVGGRVFDEQFF.

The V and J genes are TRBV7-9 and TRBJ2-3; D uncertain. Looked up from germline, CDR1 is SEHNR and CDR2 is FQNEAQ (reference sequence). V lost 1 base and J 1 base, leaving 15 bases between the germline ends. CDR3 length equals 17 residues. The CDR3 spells CASSLGVFGSRTDTQYF. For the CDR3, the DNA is TGTGCCAGCAGCTTAGGGGTTTTCGGAAGCCGCACAGATACGCAGTATTTT.

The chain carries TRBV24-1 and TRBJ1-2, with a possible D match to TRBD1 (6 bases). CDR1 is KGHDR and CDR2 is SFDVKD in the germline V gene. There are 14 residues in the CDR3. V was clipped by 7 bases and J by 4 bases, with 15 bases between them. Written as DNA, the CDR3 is TGTGCCACCAGGCGACAGGCGCTACTCTATGGCTACACCTTC. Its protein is CATRRQALLYGYTF.

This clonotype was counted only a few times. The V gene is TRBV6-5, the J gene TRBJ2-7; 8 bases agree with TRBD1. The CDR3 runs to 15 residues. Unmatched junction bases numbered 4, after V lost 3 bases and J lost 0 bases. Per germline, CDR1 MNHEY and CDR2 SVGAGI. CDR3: CASSYDRGSSYEQYF. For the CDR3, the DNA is TGTGCCAGCAGTTATGACAGGGGAAGCTCCTACGAGCAGTACTTC.

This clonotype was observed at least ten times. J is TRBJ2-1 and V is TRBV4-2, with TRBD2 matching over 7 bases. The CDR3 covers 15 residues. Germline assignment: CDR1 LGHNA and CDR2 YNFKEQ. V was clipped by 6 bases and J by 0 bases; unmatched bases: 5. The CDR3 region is CASRVTSVSYNEQFF. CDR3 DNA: TGTGCCAGCAGGGTTACTAGCGTCTCCTACAATGAGCAGTTCTTC.

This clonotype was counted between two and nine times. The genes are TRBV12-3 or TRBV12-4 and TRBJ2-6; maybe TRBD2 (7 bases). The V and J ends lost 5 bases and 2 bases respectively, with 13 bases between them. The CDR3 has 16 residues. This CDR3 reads CASSRGGGAGANVLTF. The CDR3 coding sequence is TGTGCCAGCAGTCGGGGCGGGGGCGCTGGGGCCAACGTCCTGACTTTC.

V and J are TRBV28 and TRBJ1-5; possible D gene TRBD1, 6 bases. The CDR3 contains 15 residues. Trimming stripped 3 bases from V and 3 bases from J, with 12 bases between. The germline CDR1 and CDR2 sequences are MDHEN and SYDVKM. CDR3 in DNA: TGTGCCAGCAGTTTTGAGGGGGGCCCCAATCAGCCCCAGCATTTT. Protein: CASSFEGGPNQPQHF.

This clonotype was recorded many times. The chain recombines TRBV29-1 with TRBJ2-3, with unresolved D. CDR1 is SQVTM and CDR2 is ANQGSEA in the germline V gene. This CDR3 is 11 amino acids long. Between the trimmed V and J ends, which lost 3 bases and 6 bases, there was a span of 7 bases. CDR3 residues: CSVDSRDTQYF. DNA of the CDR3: TGCAGCGTTGATAGTCGGGATACGCAGTATTTT.

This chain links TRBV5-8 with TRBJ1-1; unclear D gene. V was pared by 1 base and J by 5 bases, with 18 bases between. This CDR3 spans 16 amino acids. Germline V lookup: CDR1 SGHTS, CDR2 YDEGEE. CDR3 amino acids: CASSLMRAGVWTEAFF. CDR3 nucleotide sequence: TGTGCCAGCAGCTTGATGCGAGCCGGGGTATGGACTGAAGCTTTCTTT.

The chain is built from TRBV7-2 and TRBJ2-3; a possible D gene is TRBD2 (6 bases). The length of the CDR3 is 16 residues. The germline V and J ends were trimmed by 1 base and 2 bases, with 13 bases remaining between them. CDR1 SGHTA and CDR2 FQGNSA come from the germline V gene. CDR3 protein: CASSLVAELITDTQYF. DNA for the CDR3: TGTGCCAGCAGCTTAGTAGCGGAACTAATCACAGATACGCAGTATTTT.

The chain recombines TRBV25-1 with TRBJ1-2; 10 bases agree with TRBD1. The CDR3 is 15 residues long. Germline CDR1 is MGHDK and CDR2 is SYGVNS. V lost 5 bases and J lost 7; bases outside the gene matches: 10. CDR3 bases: TGTGCCAGCAGTCCATGGGGACAGGGGATAGGTGGCTACACCTTC. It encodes CASSPWGQGIGGYTF.

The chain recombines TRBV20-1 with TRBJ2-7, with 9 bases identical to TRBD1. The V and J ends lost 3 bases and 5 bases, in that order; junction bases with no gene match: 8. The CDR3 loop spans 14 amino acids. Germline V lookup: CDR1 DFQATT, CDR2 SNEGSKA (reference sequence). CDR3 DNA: TGCAGTGCTAGGGTAGGGACAGGGTTGAACGAGCAGTACTTC. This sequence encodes CSARVGTGLNEQYF.

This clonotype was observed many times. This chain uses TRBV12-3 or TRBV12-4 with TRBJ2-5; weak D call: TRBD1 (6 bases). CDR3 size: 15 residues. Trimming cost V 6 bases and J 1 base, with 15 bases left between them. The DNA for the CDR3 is TGTGCCAGCAGCGACAATGACAGGTTCCAAGAGACCCAGTACTTC. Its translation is CASSDNDRFQETQYF.

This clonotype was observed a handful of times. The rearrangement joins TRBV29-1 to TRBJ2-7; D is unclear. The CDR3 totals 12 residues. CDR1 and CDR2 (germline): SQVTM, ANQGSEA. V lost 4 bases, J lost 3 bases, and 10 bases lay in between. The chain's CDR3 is CSVGPPGYEQYF. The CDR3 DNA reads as TGCAGCGTTGGCCCCCCAGGCTACGAGCAGTACTTC.

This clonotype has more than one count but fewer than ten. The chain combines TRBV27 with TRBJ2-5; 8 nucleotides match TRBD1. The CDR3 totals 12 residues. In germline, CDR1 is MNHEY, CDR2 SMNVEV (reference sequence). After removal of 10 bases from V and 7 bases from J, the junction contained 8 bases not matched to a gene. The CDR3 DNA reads TGTGCCACACGGACAGGGAGCGGGACCCAGTACTTC. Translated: CATRTGSGTQYF.

The CDR3 bases are TGTGCCAGCAGTGACACCCGCTCTGGGGCCAACGTCCTGACTTTC. This gives the protein CASSDTRSGANVLTF. V usage is TRBV13 and J usage is TRBJ2-6; D unclear. Germline loops: CDR1 PRHDT, CDR2 FYEKMQ (reference sequence). This CDR3 comprises 15 residues. The V end was cut by 6 bases, the J end by 0 bases, with 9 bases between.

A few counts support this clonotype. This CDR3 reads CASTFTGFNEKLFF. CDR3 DNA: TGTGCCAGCACCTTTACAGGGTTTAATGAAAAACTGTTTTTT. This chain connects TRBV28 to TRBJ1-4, with D possibly TRBD1 on 6 matching bases. V dropped 7 bases and J dropped 4 bases, with 13 bases sitting between them. Germline V lookup: CDR1 MDHEN, CDR2 SYDVKM. The CDR3 runs 14 residues.